Listed below are T cell receptor beta chains from one sample, sequenced in a study of blood T cell repertoires in COVID-19. The method was immunoSEQ multiplex PCR; TCRdb's version includes in-frame clones alone and lacks a portion of them. The sample gives about 220,000 clones, approximately 77% of which show up once; 3.6% is in the top ten. The sample consisted of peripheral blood. The receptors originated from a woman older than 75 with acute or convalescent COVID-19. The CDR3 runs from the conserved cysteine through the conserved F or W.

cdr3_aa,j_call,v_call
CASSIPGTSGGRSSYNEQFF,TRBJ2-1,TRBV5-1
CASSEAKRRPTKNTEAFF,TRBJ1-1,TRBV6-1
CSASGGGTYEQYF,TRBJ2-7,TRBV20-1
CASSPLDRGGYEQYF,TRBJ2-7,TRBV4-1
CASFGAWERGTEAFF,TRBJ1-1,TRBV28
CASSQGRANYGYTF,TRBJ1-2,TRBV14
CASAGGGPGTGELFF,TRBJ2-2,TRBV2
CASSYAGTDDNTEAFF,TRBJ1-1,TRBV6-6
CASSLGRQNNEQFF,TRBJ2-1,TRBV7-2
CASSSPGGSGANVLTF,TRBJ2-6,TRBV7-9
CASKGDEAEAFF,TRBJ1-1,TRBV2
CASSPVQGIPGNRDNEQFF,TRBJ2-1,TRBV18
CASSLIQGHEQYF,TRBJ2-7,TRBV27
CASNGGHLNTEAFF,TRBJ1-1,TRBV6-5
CASSFRQGGNYGYTF,TRBJ1-2,TRBV6-5
CASQGSAGLHGYTF,TRBJ1-2,TRBV2
CASSLNTGERYYGYTF,TRBJ1-2,TRBV7-3
CASSSRGYYGNTIYF,TRBJ1-3,TRBV27
CASKTGDTYSPLHF,TRBJ1-6,TRBV19
CASSLAGGAWEQYF,TRBJ2-7,TRBV28
CASSLRGDTIYF,TRBJ1-3,TRBV2
CASSAGPTPQAFF,TRBJ1-1,TRBV25-1
CATKQTGGGEKLFF,TRBJ1-4,TRBV6-5
CASSRRLGADNSPLHF,TRBJ1-6,TRBV11-2
CASSSGAGITNYGYTF,TRBJ1-2,TRBV7-9
CASSLTRTGPYGGYTF,TRBJ1-2,TRBV7-9
CASSPASGQVAYEQYF,TRBJ2-7,TRBV18
CASSTGGNRGDSEAFF,TRBJ1-1,TRBV9
CASSEPGDRSNQPQHF,TRBJ1-5,TRBV6-1
CASIPRLVLGAEAFF,TRBJ1-1,TRBV28
CASSQYPWGGGAGVGETQYF,TRBJ2-5,TRBV4-2
CASSMIRTGGGYEQYF,TRBJ2-7,TRBV19
CASSPSKGLAGGDNEQFF,TRBJ2-1,TRBV7-2
CATSEGQTYNEQFF,TRBJ2-1,TRBV24-1
CASSPPASGGTYEQYF,TRBJ2-7,TRBV18
CAISDFDRGQDEKLFF,TRBJ1-4,TRBV10-3
CASKDNVVGYTF,TRBJ1-2,TRBV19
CASSLYPAASSSSYGYTF,TRBJ1-2,TRBV7-8
CASSPRQGSNSPLHF,TRBJ1-6,TRBV7-2
CSVDRGINYGYTF,TRBJ1-2,TRBV29-1
CASSQSVVNTEAFF,TRBJ1-1,TRBV14
CASSTPGRVGTEAFF,TRBJ1-1,TRBV19
CASSFKETQYF,TRBJ2-5,TRBV7-2
CASSIGYRGVGNQPQHF,TRBJ1-5,TRBV19
CSASVGGRRYEQYF,TRBJ2-7,TRBV20-1
CASSHVSGTSIISTDTQYF,TRBJ2-3,TRBV3-1/TRBV3-2
CATSDGLAGARETQYF,TRBJ2-5,TRBV24-1
CANRAGVETQYF,TRBJ2-5,TRBV27
CASNPELYGYTF,TRBJ1-2,TRBV6-6
CASSLGQGYEQYF,TRBJ2-7,TRBV6-5
CAISELAVYSNQPQHF,TRBJ1-5,TRBV10-3
CASRPSGTASYEQYF,TRBJ2-7,TRBV7-2
CASSPGDGISGNTIYF,TRBJ1-3,TRBV7-3
CASTGGGDYEQYF,TRBJ2-7,TRBV12-3/TRBV12-4
CASRRSTDTQYF,TRBJ2-3,TRBV28
CASSGPESIQYF,TRBJ2-4,TRBV9
CASSLYSRQPQHF,TRBJ1-5,TRBV28
CASSPNRGAGGYTF,TRBJ1-2,TRBV2